These 18 T cell receptor beta chains share one sample of origin, sequenced in a study of low-dose radiotherapy and immunotherapy resistance in tumors. First-strand cDNA relied on TRAV- and TRBV-specific primers spanning alpha and beta chains. The authors amplified TCRs for about 18 PCR cycles with a constant-region primer and a V-primer adapter. TCRdb itself ran the reads through MiXCR, one entry per CDR3 protein. The sample holds more than 90,000 distinct CDR3 sequences, less than 25% seen once. As to time point: after trial treatment. As to treatment: LDRT plus nivolumab, ipilimumab, low-dose cyclophosphamide and aspirin (RACIN trial). The sample in question was PBMCs, obtained after low-dose radiotherapy plus immunotherapy. All receptors derive from a male donor with prostate cancer.

With regard to this clonotype: Only one base separates this from a far larger clonotype, so it likely reflects a read error. This chain joins TRBV5-6 and TRBJ2-5; the match to TRBD1 covers 8 bases. This CDR3 comprises 16 residues. Germline loops: CDR1 SGHDT, CDR2 YYEEEE. V shed 4 bases and J 11 bases; nucleotides not matched to a gene: 19. CDR3 DNA sequence: TGTGCCAGCAGCATTGACAGGGGAGAGAGGTACAATGAGCAGTACTTC. This encodes CASSIDRGERYNEQYF.

This clonotype was picked up many times. This chain joins TRBV6-1 and TRBJ2-3, with 8 bases matching TRBD2. The CDR3 is 12 residues long. After removal of 9 bases from V and 8 bases from J, the junction contained 7 bases not matched to a gene. Germline assignment: CDR1 MNHNS and CDR2 SASEGT. The CDR3 protein is CASRAGGGTQYF. The CDR3, as DNA: TGTGCCAGTCGGGCGGGGGGAGGTACGCAGTATTTT.

This clonotype was detected many times. The chain joins TRBV7-9 to TRBJ2-7; 7 nucleotides agree with TRBD1. Germline V lookup: CDR1 SEHNR, CDR2 FQNEAQ (reference sequence). The CDR3 has 15 amino acids. J gave up 5 bases and V 3 bases, and 10 bases lay outside the gene matches. The CDR3 protein is CASSFFGDSRNEQYF. The CDR3 coding sequence is TGTGCCAGCAGCTTCTTTGGGGACAGCAGGAACGAGCAGTACTTC. Complete variable domain (other parts from reference TRBV7-9 and TRBJ2-7): DTGVSQNPRHKITKRGQNVTFRCDPISEHNRLYWYRQTLGQGPEFLTYFQNEAQLEKSRLLSDRFSAERPKGSFSTLEIQRTEQGDSAMYLCASSFFGDSRNEQYFGPGTRLTVT.

About this clonotype: A far bigger clonotype differs at one base, so this is likely a read error. The rearrangement links TRBV5-8 to TRBJ2-7; D might be TRBD2 (6 bases). There are 14 residues in the CDR3. V lost 4 bases and J lost 7, with 18 bases in between. Germline V lookup: CDR1 SGHTS, CDR2 YDEGEE. The DNA for the CDR3 is TGTGCCAGCAGCGGCGGGACGTCCTACAATGAGCAGTACTTC. This encodes CASSGGTSYNEQYF.

In this sample, this clonotype turned up many times. The CDR3 loop is CASEPAVGTEAFF. Written as DNA, the CDR3 is TGTGCCAGCGAACCTGCGGTGGGGACTGAAGCTTTCTTT. The chain recombines TRBV25-1 with TRBJ1-1; D unclear. Germline lookup yields CDR1 MGHDK and CDR2 SYGVNS. The V and J ends lost 8 bases and 5 bases respectively, with 15 bases between them. This CDR3 is 13 amino acids long.

This clonotype has ten or more counts. The chain links TRBV5-1 to TRBJ2-1; D gene ambiguous. Deletions cut 0 bases from V and 8 bases from J, with 18 bases between. Germline loops: CDR1 SGHRS, CDR2 YFSETQ. The CDR3 contains 16 residues. DNA for the CDR3: TGCGCCAGCAGCTTGGTGATAGGGCCAGCAGGAGATGAGCAGTTCTTC. The encoded protein is CASSLVIGPAGDEQFF.

Notes on this clonotype: A far larger clone lies a single base away; this is likely a read error. V and J are TRBV7-2 and TRBJ2-1, with no clear D. The CDR3 spans 15 residues. The V gene's germline CDR1 is SGHTA and CDR2 FQGNSA. The CDR3 DNA sequence: TGTGGCAGCAGCTTCGGCGGTAGCATGTCCCATGAGCAGTTCTTC. Protein product: CGSSFGGSMSHEQFF.

This clonotype was seen at least ten times. The genes are TRBV6-1 and TRBJ1-1; 11 bases agree with TRBD1. This CDR3 is built from 14 residues. CDR1 and CDR2 from the germline V gene are MNHNS and SASEGT. The V and J ends lost 8 bases and 6 bases, in that order; junction bases with no gene match: 8. The CDR3 sequence is CASSTSDRGPEAFF. CDR3 DNA sequence: TGTGCCAGCTCGACCTCGGACAGGGGGCCTGAAGCTTTCTTT.

This clonotype has ten or more counts. The CDR3 here is CASRGGLAGGIDEQFF. The CDR3 DNA reads as TGTGCCAGCAGGGGCGGACTAGCGGGGGGCATCGATGAGCAGTTCTTC. V usage is TRBV2 and J usage is TRBJ2-1; 14 nucleotides align to TRBD2. This CDR3 spans 16 amino acids. CDR1 SNHLY and CDR2 FYNNEI come from the germline V gene. Trimming at V came to 6 bases and at J to 8 bases, leaving 9 bases not matched to a gene.

This clonotype was found many times. This rearrangement joins TRBV7-3 to TRBJ2-1; D tentatively fits TRBD1 or TRBD2 (5 bases each). CDR1 is SGHTA and CDR2 is FQGTGA in the germline V gene. V lost 8 bases to trimming and J lost 8 bases, with 13 bases between them. This CDR3 region has 12 residues. CDR3 amino acids: CASGGRGDEQFF. The DNA of the CDR3 is TGTGCCAGCGGTGGGCGAGGGGATGAGCAGTTCTTC. The variable domain in full, completed from reference TRBV7-3 and TRBJ2-1, reads GAGVSQTPSNKVTEKGKYVELRCDPISGHTALYWYRQSLGQGPEFLIYFQGTGAADDSGLPNDRFFAVRPEGSVSTLKIQRTERGDSAVYLCASGGRGDEQFFGPGTRLTVL.

In its sample, this clonotype was seen a few times. The V gene is TRBV18, the J gene TRBJ1-2, with unresolved D. There are 15 residues in the CDR3. Germline V lookup: CDR1 KGHSH, CDR2 LQKENI. Trimming took 0 bases from V and 4 from J, leaving 12 bases between them. The CDR3 DNA reads as TGTGCCAGCTCACCACCGGGCACCAACGTCTATGGCTACACCTTC. Translation: CASSPPGTNVYGYTF.

This clonotype was seen repeatedly, ten times or more. This chain connects TRBV5-1 to TRBJ2-1; TRBD2 matches 8 bases. Looked up from germline, CDR1 is SGHRS and CDR2 is YFSETQ. V shed 4 bases, J shed 1 base, and the junction held 7 bases outside the gene matches. There are 16 residues in the CDR3. Here the CDR3 reads CASSPGAGGSYNEQFF. Here the CDR3 DNA reads TGCGCCAGCAGCCCCGGTGCGGGGGGTTCCTACAATGAGCAGTTCTTC.

This clonotype was seen at least ten times. The chain carries TRBV7-6 and TRBJ2-3, with D possibly called TRBD1 or TRBD2 (5 bases each). This CDR3 contains 13 residues. V lost 0 bases, J lost 6 bases, and 7 bases lay in between. Germline lookup yields CDR1 SGHVS and CDR2 FNYEAQ. CDR3 region: CASSLAGDDTQYF. The CDR3, as DNA: TGTGCCAGCAGCTTAGCGGGGGATGATACGCAGTATTTT.

J is TRBJ2-1 and V is TRBV5-1; 9 nucleotides agree with TRBD1. V shed 5 bases, J shed 8 bases, and the junction held 8 bases outside the gene matches. Germline-derived CDR1 and CDR2 are SGHRS and YFSETQ. The length of the CDR3 is 14 residues. The CDR3 here is CASRTGQGKDEQFF. The CDR3 DNA follows: TGCGCCAGCAGGACGGGACAGGGTAAGGATGAGCAGTTCTTC.

This clonotype was detected many times. This rearrangement joins TRBV5-1 to TRBJ1-1, with D perhaps TRBD1 (5 bases). The CDR3 contains 13 residues. Per the germline V gene, CDR1 is SGHRS and CDR2 is YFSETQ. V was shortened by 0 bases and J by 5 bases, with 8 bases between the two germline ends. CDR3 residues: CASSLGAGTEAFF. CDR3 DNA sequence: TGCGCCAGCAGCTTGGGAGCAGGGACTGAAGCTTTCTTT.

This clonotype appeared many times. The J gene is TRBJ1-4, the V gene TRBV25-1; the D is unclear. The CDR3 spans 13 residues. The V gene lost 3 bases and the J gene lost 5 bases, with 7 bases spanning the gap. Germline V CDR1 and CDR2: MGHDK, SYGVNS. CDR3 sequence: CASSDWQNEKLFF. Written as DNA, the CDR3 is TGTGCCAGCAGTGATTGGCAGAATGAAAAACTGTTTTTT.

This clonotype was observed at least ten times. J is TRBJ2-7 and V is TRBV5-6, with 8 bases identical to TRBD2. The trim removed 4 bases at V and 6 bases at J, leaving 6 bases unmatched. The CDR3 consists of 13 residues. Germline CDR1 SGHDT, CDR2 YYEEEE. The CDR3 is CASSRRGGFEQYF. The CDR3, as DNA: TGTGCCAGCAGCAGACGGGGGGGGTTCGAGCAGTACTTC.

V usage is TRBV5-1 and J usage is TRBJ1-5; 8 nucleotides match TRBD1. V lost 4 bases and J lost 5; bases outside the gene matches: 5. The CDR3 spans 14 residues. Germline V CDR1 and CDR2: SGHRS, YFSETQ. The CDR3 protein is CASSPGQGDQPQHF. The DNA for the CDR3 is TGCGCCAGCAGCCCCGGACAGGGAGATCAGCCCCAGCATTTT.